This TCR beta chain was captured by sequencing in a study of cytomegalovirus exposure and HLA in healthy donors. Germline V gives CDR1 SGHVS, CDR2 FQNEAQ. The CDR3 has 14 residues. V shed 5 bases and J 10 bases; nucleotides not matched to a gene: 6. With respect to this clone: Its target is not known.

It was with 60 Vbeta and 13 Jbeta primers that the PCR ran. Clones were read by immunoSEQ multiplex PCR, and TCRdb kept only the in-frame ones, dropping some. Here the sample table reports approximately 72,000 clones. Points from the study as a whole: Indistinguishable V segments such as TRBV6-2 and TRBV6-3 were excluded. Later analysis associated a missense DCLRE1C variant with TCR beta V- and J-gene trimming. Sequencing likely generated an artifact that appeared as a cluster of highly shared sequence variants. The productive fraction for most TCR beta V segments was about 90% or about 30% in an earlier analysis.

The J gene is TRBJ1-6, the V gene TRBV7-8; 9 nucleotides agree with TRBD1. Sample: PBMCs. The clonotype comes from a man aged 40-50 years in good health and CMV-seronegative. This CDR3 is CASSGTGGESPLHF. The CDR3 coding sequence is TGTGCCAGCAGCGGCACAGGGGGCGAATCACCCCTCCACTTT.